A single sample is the source of the 25 T cell receptor beta chains below, sequenced in a study of cytomegalovirus exposure and HLA in healthy donors. Vbeta (60) and Jbeta (13) primers were used in the PCR. Profiling relied on immunoSEQ multiplex PCR, and the TCRdb table lists in-frame clones only, not all of them. The sample lists around 200,000 clones, 60% to 85% occurring once. Sequencing was performed on PBMCs. The receptors here all came from a woman younger than 35 in good health and CMV-seronegative.

The chain carries TRBV29-1 and TRBJ2-1, with TRBD1 identical over 7 bases. Germline V gives CDR1 SQVTM, CDR2 ANQGSEA. The V gene end was trimmed by 7 bases and the J gene end by 4 bases; junction bases not matched to a gene: 7. This CDR3 comprises 13 residues. DNA for the CDR3: TGCAGCGCCGGACAGGATAGGTACAATGAGCAGTTCTTC. Translating it yields CSAGQDRYNEQFF.

The chain couples TRBV9 to TRBJ2-7; the D gene is possibly TRBD2 (5 bases). The CDR3 contains 15 residues. Germline V gives CDR1 SGDLS, CDR2 YYNGEE. V shed 4 bases and J shed 6 bases, with 20 bases lying between them. The CDR3 region has the DNA TGTGCCAGCAGCCAAGCCCCGGACCGAGGGATCGAGCAGTACTTC. It is translated as CASSQAPDRGIEQYF.

The rearrangement joins TRBV29-1 to TRBJ2-3; D possibly corresponds to TRBD2 (5 bases). Trimming pared 4 bases from V and 0 bases from J, leaving 11 bases between. The CDR3 sequence is 14 residues long. Germline V lookup: CDR1 SQVTM, CDR2 ANQGSEA. CDR3 sequence (DNA): TGCAGCGTTGTGTCCAGGACTAGCACAGATACGCAGTATTTT. Translated: CSVVSRTSTDTQYF.

Only one count was recorded for this clone. The DNA of the CDR3 is TGTGCCAGCAGCTCGACTAGCGGGGGGGCAAAGACCCAGTACTTC. Residues: CASSSTSGGAKTQYF. V and J are TRBV7-2 and TRBJ2-5; 14 bases agree with TRBD2. The CDR3 is made up of 15 amino acids. Germline CDR1 SGHTA, CDR2 FQGNSA. The V and J ends lost 4 bases and 6 bases, in that order; junction bases with no gene match: 4.

V and J are TRBV30 and TRBJ2-7; perhaps TRBD1 as D (6 bases). The germline CDR1 and CDR2 sequences are GTSNPN and SVGIG (reference sequence). Deletions cut 1 base from V and 5 bases from J, with 9 bases between. This CDR3 spans 12 amino acids. CDR3 residues: CAWSGQGNEQYF. The CDR3 DNA follows: TGTGCCTGGAGTGGGCAGGGGAACGAGCAGTACTTC.

This chain joins TRBV7-9 and TRBJ1-2; D is uncertain. Per germline, CDR1 SEHNR and CDR2 FQNEAQ (reference sequence). The CDR3 is 13 residues long. Trimming took 3 bases from V and 8 from J, leaving 13 bases between them. The CDR3 sequence is CASSLEVFGGYTF. The CDR3 DNA reads TGTGCCAGCAGCTTGGAGGTCTTTGGGGGCTACACCTTC. Drawing the rest from reference TRBV7-9 and TRBJ1-2, the complete variable domain is DTGVSQNPRHKITKRGQNVTFRCDPISEHNRLYWYRQTLGQGPEFLTYFQNEAQLEKSRLLSDRFSAERPKGSFSTLEIQRTEQGDSAMYLCASSLEVFGGYTFGSGTRLTVV.

This clone turned up a few times. The chain employs TRBV5-1 and TRBJ1-4; D unresolved. V lost 4 bases and J lost 7, with 11 bases in between. This CDR3 comprises 13 residues. In germline, CDR1 is SGHRS, CDR2 YFSETQ. The CDR3: CASSDGYSEKLFF. The CDR3 DNA is TGCGCCAGCAGCGACGGGTATAGTGAAAAACTGTTTTTT.

The gene calls are TRBV6-6 and TRBJ2-4; D is uncertain. CDR3 length: 15 amino acids. Trimming shortened V by 0 bases and J by 8 bases, and 14 bases separated the two germline ends. In germline, CDR1 is MNHNY, CDR2 SVGAGI (reference sequence). CDR3 bases: TGTGCCAGCAGTTACTCGACCTCTAACTACGACATTCAGTACTTC. Translating it yields CASSYSTSNYDIQYF.

The chain links TRBV9 to TRBJ1-1; TRBD1 agrees at 10 bases. Looked up from germline, CDR1 is SGDLS and CDR2 is YYNGEE. The CDR3 runs 16 residues. V gave up 3 bases and J gave up 5 bases; unmatched junction bases: 10. The DNA of the CDR3 is TGTGCCAGCAGCGCCTCCCGGGACAGGGGTAATACTGAAGCTTTCTTT. Its protein product is CASSASRDRGNTEAFF.

The gene calls are TRBV6-1 and TRBJ1-1; D remains unclear. The CDR3 covers 13 residues. Trimming left V 10 bases short and J 2 bases short, with 14 bases between. The germline CDR1 and CDR2 sequences are MNHNS and SASEGT. This chain's CDR3 is CATTGGENTEAFF. The CDR3 DNA follows: TGTGCCACCACCGGAGGAGAAAACACTGAAGCTTTCTTT.

The V and J genes are TRBV11-2 and TRBJ1-1, with TRBD1 matching 9 bases. The V segment lost 3 bases and the J segment 1 base; nucleotides outside the gene matches: 9. In germline, CDR1 is SGHAT, CDR2 FQNNGV. The CDR3 loop spans 17 amino acids. CDR3: CASSFGTGGIGNTEAFF. CDR3 coding DNA: TGTGCCAGCAGCTTCGGTACAGGGGGCATTGGGAACACTGAAGCTTTCTTT.

This chain connects TRBV27 to TRBJ2-5; TRBD2 is a possible D gene (5 bases). The V end lost 3 bases, the J end lost 9 bases, and 8 bases lay between the germline ends. This CDR3 is built from 11 residues. The V gene's germline CDR1 is MNHEY and CDR2 SMNVEV (reference sequence). The CDR3 sequence: CASSFRGPQYF. For the CDR3, the DNA is TGTGCCAGCAGTTTCCGCGGGCCCCAGTACTTC.

On this clone itself: Mismatch with germline at one junction end may stem from a read error. This chain connects TRBV15 to TRBJ2-7; 10 bases line up with TRBD1. The V gene's germline CDR1 is LNHNV and CDR2 YYDKDF (reference sequence). The CDR3 spans 15 residues. For the CDR3, the DNA is TGTACCACCAGCAGCCCGGGACAGGGGCCCTACGAGCAGTACTTC. Translating gives CTTSSPGQGPYEQYF.

This clone was observed a handful of times. The chain is built from TRBV15 and TRBJ1-2; D ambiguous. The CDR3 covers 13 residues. V was trimmed by 1 base and J by 5 bases, leaving 8 bases between them. Germline V gene data show CDR1 as LNHNV and CDR2 as YYDKDF (reference sequence). The CDR3 sequence is CATSRALLYGYTF. The CDR3 DNA sequence: TGTGCCACCAGCAGAGCTCTTTTATATGGCTACACCTTC.

The chain has TRBV7-6 and TRBJ1-6; D is unclear. This CDR3 spans 13 amino acids. V lost 1 base to trimming and J lost 9 bases, with 7 bases between them. Germline V gene lookup returns CDR1 SGHVS and CDR2 FNYEAQ. The CDR3 bases are TGTGCCAGCAGCTTAGGGGCCACTTCACCCCTCCACTTT. Its translation is CASSLGATSPLHF.

The chain recombines TRBV25-1 with TRBJ1-4, with 8 bases matching TRBD1. The ends lost 7 bases at V and 5 bases at J; junction bases unmatched: 12. CDR1 and CDR2 (germline): MGHDK, SYGVNS. This CDR3 is 16 amino acids long. The CDR3 region is CASTGRTGQANEKLFF. CDR3 nucleotides: TGTGCCAGCACCGGAAGAACGGGACAGGCAAATGAAAAACTGTTTTTT.

The rearrangement links TRBV29-1 to TRBJ1-1; D is perhaps TRBD1 (5 bases). V was cut by 7 bases and J by 4 bases, with 16 bases left in between. The CDR3 consists of 13 residues. Looked up from germline, CDR1 is SQVTM and CDR2 is ANQGSEA. CDR3: CSGDIGGTTEAFF. The DNA for the CDR3 is TGCAGCGGTGATATTGGGGGGACCACTGAAGCTTTCTTT.

This clone has only one observation. CDR3 sequence reads: CASSLKNRGAKGTGELFF. The CDR3, as DNA: TGTGCCAGCAGCCTTAAAAACAGGGGCGCCAAGGGAACCGGGGAGCTGTTTTTT. J is TRBJ2-2 and V is TRBV7-2, with 7 bases identical to TRBD1. The trim removed 5 bases at V and 5 bases at J, leaving 17 bases unmatched. The CDR3 runs 18 residues. Germline loops: CDR1 SGHTA, CDR2 FQGNSA. Full variable domain (remainder filled in from reference TRBV7-2 and TRBJ2-2): GAGVSQSPSNKVTEKGKDVELRCDPISGHTALYWYRQSLGQGLEFLIYFQGNSAPDKSGLPSDRFSAERTGGSVSTLTIQRTQQEDSAVYLCASSLKNRGAKGTGELFFGEGSRLTVL.

V usage is TRBV7-3 and J usage is TRBJ2-6, with TRBD2 matching 7 bases. The V segment lost 6 bases and the J segment 2 bases; nucleotides outside the gene matches: 10. The CDR3 has 17 residues. Germline loops: CDR1 SGHTA, CDR2 FQGTGA. In DNA form, the CDR3 reads TGTGCCAGCAGTTTTGGGGGGGTGCTGACTGGGGCCAACGTCCTGACTTTC. Translated: CASSFGGVLTGANVLTF.

This clone was observed a few times. The genes are TRBV6-5 and TRBJ1-1, with a possible D match to TRBD1 (6 bases). This CDR3 spans 13 amino acids. Germline values: CDR1 MNHEY, CDR2 SVGAGI. Trimming took off 5 bases at V and 10 bases at J, with 17 bases between the two ends. In DNA form, the CDR3 reads TGTGCCAGCAGTACGTTACAGGGCCTCGGAGCTTTCTTT. Its protein is CASSTLQGLGAFF.

As concerns this clone: One end of the junction is discordant with germline, which a read error may explain. The chain links TRBV5-4 to TRBJ1-6; tentative D call: TRBD1 (6 bases). The CDR3 consists of 16 residues. Germline assignment: CDR1 SGHNT and CDR2 YYREEE (reference sequence). In nucleotides, the CDR3 is TGTGCCAGCACCCAGAGACAGGCCTCCTTTAATTCACCCCTCCACTTT. This gives the protein CASTQRQASFNSPLHF.

Only a few counts were recorded for this clone. V usage is TRBV7-9 and J usage is TRBJ2-3, with D possibly matching TRBD1 (6 bases). The V end was cut by 5 bases, the J end by 3 bases, with 15 bases between. The CDR3 is 15 amino acids. Germline loops: CDR1 SEHNR, CDR2 FQNEAQ (reference sequence). The CDR3 sequence is CASSDTLTGTDTQYF. In nucleotides, the CDR3 is TGTGCCAGCAGCGACACCTTAACAGGGACAGATACGCAGTATTTT. Full variable domain (missing parts from reference TRBV7-9 and TRBJ2-3): DTGVSQNPRHKITKRGQNVTFRCDPISEHNRLYWYRQTLGQGPEFLTYFQNEAQLEKSRLLSDRFSAERPKGSFSTLEIQRTEQGDSAMYLCASSDTLTGTDTQYFGPGTRLTVL.

This chain links TRBV7-9 with TRBJ2-7, with 14 bases aligning to TRBD2. The V segment lost 6 bases and the J segment 6 bases; nucleotides outside the gene matches: 4. Germline CDR1 is SEHNR and CDR2 is FQNEAQ (reference sequence). The CDR3 contains 14 residues. CDR3 region: CASRGLAGDGEQYF. Written as DNA, the CDR3 is TGTGCCAGCAGGGGACTAGCGGGAGATGGCGAGCAGTACTTC.

This clone was detected only a few times. The chain combines TRBV2 with TRBJ2-5; 7 bases match TRBD2. The length of the CDR3 is 13 residues. The J segment lost 5 bases and the V segment lost 7 bases, leaving 7 bases of the junction unmatched. CDR1 is SNHLY, CDR2 FYNNEI, per germline. This CDR3 is CASNGRGSETQYF. The DNA for the CDR3 is TGTGCCAGCAACGGGCGGGGGTCGGAGACCCAGTACTTC.

The V call is TRBV9, the J call TRBJ1-3, with D uncertain. Trimming cost V 2 bases and J 5 bases, with 8 bases left between them. The CDR3 extends over 13 amino acids. Per the germline V gene, CDR1 is SGDLS and CDR2 is YYNGEE. The CDR3 is CASSVSGRNTIYF. DNA for the CDR3: TGTGCCAGCAGCGTGTCCGGGAGAAACACCATATATTTT.